A selection of T cell receptor beta chains follows, all from one sample in a study of cytomegalovirus exposure and HLA in healthy donors. Profiled with immunoSEQ multiplex PCR; TCRdb holds only in-frame clones, not every one. The repertoire holds over 130,000 clones, around 82% seen once, with about 2.5% in the top ten. Sequenced material: PBMCs. The source of these receptors is a man in his fifties or sixties in good health and CMV-seronegative. The CDR3 runs from the conserved cysteine through the conserved F or W. Fields, in order: V gene, clone size, CDR3 length, D gene, J gene, CDR3 DNA, CDR3 protein. The D gene is left open where the match is weak. Only part of the rows carry a size: once, few, many, or a class if the clone is expanded.

v_gene: TRBV2
abundance: NA
len: 14
d_gene: TRBD1
j_gene: TRBJ1-2
CDR3nt: TGTGCCAGCAGTGTGGTGGGACAGGGAATAGGCTACACCTTC
CDR3aa: CASSVVGQGIGYTF

v_gene: TRBV2
abundance: NA
len: 13
d_gene: TRBD2
j_gene: TRBJ2-7
CDR3nt: TGTGCCAGCAGTCGTAGCGGGAACTACGAGCAGTACTTC
CDR3aa: CASSRSGNYEQYF

v_gene: TRBV9
abundance: NA
len: 14
d_gene: NA
j_gene: TRBJ1-1
CDR3nt: TGTGCCAGCAGCGGGAGGTGGGAGGTGACTGAAGCTTTCTTT
CDR3aa: CASSGRWEVTEAFF

v_gene: TRBV19
abundance: few
len: 14
d_gene: NA
j_gene: TRBJ1-1
CDR3nt: TGTGCCAGTACCTGGACAGAGGCGAACACTGAAGCTTTCTTT
CDR3aa: CASTWTEANTEAFF

v_gene: TRBV11-3
abundance: NA
len: 15
d_gene: NA
j_gene: TRBJ2-1
CDR3nt: TGTGCCAGCAGCTTAGACCGCGGCTCCTACAATGAGCAGTTCTTC
CDR3aa: CASSLDRGSYNEQFF

v_gene: TRBV9
abundance: NA
len: 15
d_gene: NA
j_gene: TRBJ2-2
CDR3nt: TGTGCCAGCAGCCCCCCCGGAGCGAACACCGGGGAGCTGTTTTTT
CDR3aa: CASSPPGANTGELFF

v_gene: TRBV18
abundance: NA
len: 13
d_gene: NA
j_gene: TRBJ1-1
CDR3nt: TGTGCCAGCTCACCTCTCGTTAACACTGAAGCTTTCTTT
CDR3aa: CASSPLVNTEAFF

v_gene: TRBV4-1
abundance: NA
len: 16
d_gene: NA
j_gene: TRBJ2-5
CDR3nt: TGCGCCAGCAGCGAACGGGACACCCCGGGGCAAGAGACCCAGTACTTC
CDR3aa: CASSERDTPGQETQYF

v_gene: TRBV7-2
abundance: NA
len: 15
d_gene: TRBD2
j_gene: TRBJ2-3
CDR3nt: TGTGCCAGCAGTGGGACTAGCTTTGGGGGGGATACGCAGTATTTT
CDR3aa: CASSGTSFGGDTQYF

v_gene: TRBV19
abundance: NA
len: 14
d_gene: TRBD2
j_gene: TRBJ2-7
CDR3nt: TGTGCCAGTAGGGATAGCGGGAGAACCTACGAGCAGTACTTC
CDR3aa: CASRDSGRTYEQYF

v_gene: TRBV6-6
abundance: NA
len: 15
d_gene: TRBD1
j_gene: TRBJ2-1
CDR3nt: TGTGCCAGCAGTCGACAGGGGGCGGCCTACAATGAGCAGTTCTTC
CDR3aa: CASSRQGAAYNEQFF

v_gene: TRBV5-4
abundance: NA
len: 16
d_gene: TRBD2
j_gene: TRBJ2-1
CDR3nt: TGTGCCAGCAGCTCCGGGACTAGCGGGGGGGTCAATGAGCAGTTCTTC
CDR3aa: CASSSGTSGGVNEQFF